This TCR beta chain was sequenced during a study of T cell responses to AZD1222 COVID-19 vaccine (dated by TCRdb to about 2021). With regard to the full study: Because spike-specific TCR depth and breadth did not differ between the two schedules, AZD1222 recipients who got a second dose at roughly 4 weeks were pooled with those who got a second dose at roughly 12 weeks. Trial participants were enrolled into age subgroups of 18-55, 56-69 and 70-plus years, which contained about 150, 27 and 61 TCR-sequenced participants, respectively. A total of just over 230 trial participants underwent TCR sequencing, of whom 200 to 220 received two doses of AZD1222 and about 26 received two doses of the MenACWY control vaccine.

Overall study outcomes, separate from this receptor: Conclusions about previously exposed vaccinees are limited because only a handful of AZD1222 recipients were SARS-CoV-2 seropositive at baseline. CD4 TCRs associated with the vaccine covered the entire spike protein, and the dominant responses were in regions 160-218 and 743-854. Reportedly, close to half of the unique spike-specific TCRs recognized epitopes lying outside the regions that are mutated in the B.1.351 and B.1.1.7 variants. The 56-69-year group was small, and its depth increase did not reach significance, likely because of low power. After two AZD1222 doses, both the breadth and the depth of spike-specific TCRs were significantly higher than at day 0 and than in MenACWY recipients. Participants were mostly white British, with more females than males. The authors suggested clonal diversity may have been underestimated. Because no samples from the day 14 peak response were available, repertoires could be characterized only after the peak T cell response.

For this clone: It lacks a known antigen. There are no base qualities to consult, and no much larger clone falls within one base.

The time point label, read with the paper, signifies: baseline before first vaccination. The vaccinee samples were drawn from two UK trials, COV001 and COV002, one of which was a single-blind randomized controlled phase 2/3 trial testing AZD1222 (ChAdOx1 nCoV-19) in healthy adults. For TCRbeta chain sequencing, PBMC samples from trial participants were taken at day 0 and at day 28 after the second dose. Via the germline V gene, CDR1 is KGHSH and CDR2 LQKENI. For this chain, trimming is 6 bases at the V end and 0 bases at the J end, and the number of junction bases without a gene match is 20. CDR3 length: 19 amino acids, cysteine to phenylalanine. Just the 57-base CDR3 DNA is kept, in frame starting at base 1. The CDR3 regions of human TCRbeta chains were analyzed by immunosequencing. Per the authors' processing: Repertoire TCRs were matched against a reference library of SARS-CoV-2-specific TCRs generated with the MIRA antigen-specificity platform. Breadth was defined as the fraction of unique TCRs that were SARS-CoV-2-associated. Depth was defined as the fraction of total T cells that were SARS-CoV-2-associated. Using the MIRA data, each spike-specific TCR was mapped to the spike region that the TCR reacts to and placed in a CD4 or CD8 class. Log10-transformed breadth and depth values were compared by one-way ANOVA with Sidak's multiple comparisons tests. Drawn from immuneACCESS, this table holds only the in-frame rearrangements with V and J called that TCRdb kept. Clones are partly lost; checked studies trace under half to an unresolved V gene and leave the rest unexplained. From that table come the V and J calls and clone size; the DNA was used to work out D and trimming. For this sample there are some 140,000 clones; 90% appear just once. The top ten clonotypes cover under 20% of the sample.

The clonotype comes from an adult in good health. The sequence is built from TRBV18 and TRBJ2-7; 7 bases in the middle match TRBD1. The sample consisted of peripheral blood, taken on day 0 of AZD1222 vaccination. The nucleotides are TGTGCCAGCTCGACTACAAAGGGACAGAGGGGTGGAAGCTCCTACGAGCAGTACTTC. It is translated as CASSTTKGQRGGSSYEQYF.